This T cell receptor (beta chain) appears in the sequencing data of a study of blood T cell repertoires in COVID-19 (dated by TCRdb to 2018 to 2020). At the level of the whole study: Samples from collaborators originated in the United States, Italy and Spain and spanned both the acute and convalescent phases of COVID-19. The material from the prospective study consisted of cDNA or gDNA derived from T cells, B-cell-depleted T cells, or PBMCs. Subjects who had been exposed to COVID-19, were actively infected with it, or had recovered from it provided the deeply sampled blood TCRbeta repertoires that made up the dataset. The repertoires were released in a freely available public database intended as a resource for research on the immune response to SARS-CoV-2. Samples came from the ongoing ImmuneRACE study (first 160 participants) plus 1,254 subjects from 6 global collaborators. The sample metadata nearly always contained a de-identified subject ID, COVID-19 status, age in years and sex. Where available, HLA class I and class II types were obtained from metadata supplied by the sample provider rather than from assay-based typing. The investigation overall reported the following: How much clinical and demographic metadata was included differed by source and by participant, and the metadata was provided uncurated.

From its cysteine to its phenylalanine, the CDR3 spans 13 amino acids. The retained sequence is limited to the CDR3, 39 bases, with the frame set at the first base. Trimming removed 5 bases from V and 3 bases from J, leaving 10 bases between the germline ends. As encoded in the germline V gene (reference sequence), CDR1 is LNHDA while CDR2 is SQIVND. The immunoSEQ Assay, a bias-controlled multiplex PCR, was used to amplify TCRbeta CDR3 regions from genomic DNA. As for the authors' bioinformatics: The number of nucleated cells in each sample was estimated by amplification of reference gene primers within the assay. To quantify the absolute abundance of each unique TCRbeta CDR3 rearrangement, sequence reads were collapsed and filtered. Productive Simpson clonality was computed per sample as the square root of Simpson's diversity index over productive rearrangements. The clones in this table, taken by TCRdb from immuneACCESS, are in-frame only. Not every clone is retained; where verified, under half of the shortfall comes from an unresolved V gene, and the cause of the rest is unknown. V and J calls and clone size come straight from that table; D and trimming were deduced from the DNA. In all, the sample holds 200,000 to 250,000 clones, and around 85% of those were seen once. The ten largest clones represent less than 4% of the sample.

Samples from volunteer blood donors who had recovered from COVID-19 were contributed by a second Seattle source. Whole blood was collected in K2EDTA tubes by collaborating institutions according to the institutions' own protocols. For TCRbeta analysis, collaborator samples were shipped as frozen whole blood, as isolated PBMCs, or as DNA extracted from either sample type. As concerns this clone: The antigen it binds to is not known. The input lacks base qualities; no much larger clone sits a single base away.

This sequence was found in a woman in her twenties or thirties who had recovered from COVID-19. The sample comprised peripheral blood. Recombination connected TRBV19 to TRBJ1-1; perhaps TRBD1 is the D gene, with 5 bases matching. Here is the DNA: TGTGCCAGTAGTCCGGGGGTGTACACTGAAGCTTTCTTT. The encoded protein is CASSPGVYTEAFF.